A single sample gave rise to the 30 T cell receptor beta chains below, sequenced in a study of graft-versus-host responses after intestinal transplantation (dated by TCRdb to about 2021). Library preparation was by the immunoSEQ multiplex PCR assay. The source is immuneACCESS, and TCRdb retained only in-frame sequences with V and J called. Part of the clones is not carried over; for the studies checked, unresolved V genes explain less than half of this, and the remainder is unexplained. The table for this sample lists approximately 15,000 clones; approximately 89% of them were counted only once. Roughly 7.2% of the sample comes from the top ten. The specimen comprised bone marrow, sampled around 120 days after intestinal transplantation. The source is a human patient who received an intestinal transplant, so some T cells may come from the graft donor.

The rearrangement uses TRBV4-1 and TRBJ2-7, with D possibly matching TRBD2 (6 bases). The germline V and J ends were trimmed by 1 base and 3 bases, with 13 bases remaining between them. There are 15 residues in the CDR3. CDR1 MGHRA and CDR2 YSYEKL come from the germline V gene. CDR3 DNA: TGCGCCAGCAGCCAAGGGCGCGATAGCGGCTACGAGCAGTACTTC. It translates to CASSQGRDSGYEQYF.

The CDR3 DNA reads as TGTGCCAGCGATACTCCCCCCCTATATGGCTACACCTTC. Its translation is CASDTPPLYGYTF. V and J are TRBV28 and TRBJ1-2, with D uncertain. This CDR3 contains 13 residues. Germline lookup yields CDR1 MDHEN and CDR2 SYDVKM. V shed 8 bases and J shed 5 bases, with 15 bases lying between them.

This chain links TRBV5-6 with TRBJ2-7, with D possibly matching TRBD2 (5 bases). V was clipped by 0 bases and J by 1 base, with 11 bases between them. The germline gives CDR1 SGHDT, CDR2 YYEEEE. The CDR3 consists of 15 residues. The CDR3 sequence is CASSLEGLPSYEQYF. Written as DNA, the CDR3 is TGTGCCAGCAGCTTGGAAGGACTCCCGTCCTACGAGCAGTACTTC. Variable domain in full (rest from reference TRBV5-6 and TRBJ2-7): DAGVTQSPTHLIKTRGQQVTLRCSPKSGHDTVSWYQQALGQGPQFIFQYYEEEERQRGNFPDRFSGHQFPNYSSELNVNALLLGDSALYLCASSLEGLPSYEQYFGPGTRLTVT.

This clone was found once. The chain links TRBV27 to TRBJ1-2; maybe TRBD1 (6 bases). CDR3 length: 18 residues. V lost 5 bases, J lost 7 bases, and 29 bases lay in between. Germline V gene sequence: CDR1 MNHEY, CDR2 SMNVEV (reference sequence). The CDR3 DNA reads TGTGCCAGCAGTCTCCTAACCCCGGCCATCCAGGGGTTAGGTGGCTACACCTTC. Amino acids: CASSLLTPAIQGLGGYTF.

The chain has TRBV5-1 and TRBJ2-1; D may be TRBD2 (5 bases). Deletions cut 0 bases from V and 0 bases from J, with 10 bases between. This CDR3 spans 16 amino acids. Germline assignment: CDR1 SGHRS and CDR2 YFSETQ. In nucleotides, the CDR3 is TGCGCCAGCAGCTTGGGGTTAGGGAGCTCCTACAATGAGCAGTTCTTC. Its translation is CASSLGLGSSYNEQFF.

The chain uses TRBV30 and TRBJ1-5; D gene unclear. V shed 0 bases and J shed 4 bases, with 10 bases lying between them. Germline assignment: CDR1 GTSNPN and CDR2 SVGIG (reference sequence). This CDR3 has 14 amino acids. This chain's CDR3 is CAWSVRKGNQPQHF. The DNA of the CDR3 is TGTGCCTGGAGTGTACGAAAAGGGAATCAGCCCCAGCATTTT.

The chain couples TRBV4-1 to TRBJ1-1; D gene ambiguous. The length of the CDR3 is 16 residues. V was clipped by 4 bases and J by 0 bases, with 15 bases between them. Germline values: CDR1 MGHRA, CDR2 YSYEKL. CDR3 residues: CASSRPGGVMNTEAFF. As DNA, the CDR3 is TGCGCCAGCAGCCGCCCCGGTGGGGTCATGAACACTGAAGCTTTCTTT.

This chain uses TRBV6-5 with TRBJ2-1; D is uncertain. Germline CDR1 reads MNHEY; CDR2 reads SVGAGI. V was clipped by 4 bases and J by 0 bases, with 7 bases between them. This CDR3 is 14 amino acids long. The CDR3 DNA sequence: TGTGCCAGCAGTTCCGCCCGCTCCTACAATGAGCAGTTCTTC. It encodes CASSSARSYNEQFF.

The V and J genes are TRBV13 and TRBJ2-7; 8 bases fit TRBD2. The CDR3 has 14 amino acids. After removal of 0 bases from V and 5 bases from J, the junction contained 3 bases not matched to a gene. Germline V gene sequence: CDR1 PRHDT, CDR2 FYEKMQ (reference sequence). The CDR3 DNA reads TGTGCCAGCAGCTTAGGCGTTAGCGGGAACGAGCAGTACTTC. It yields the protein CASSLGVSGNEQYF.

This chain connects TRBV28 to TRBJ2-5; D may be TRBD1 (6 bases). V lost 3 bases to trimming and J lost 3 bases, with 11 bases between them. This CDR3 comprises 14 residues. Germline CDR1 is MDHEN and CDR2 is SYDVKM. The CDR3 region is CASSLHRVKETQYF. As DNA, the CDR3 is TGTGCCAGCAGTTTGCACAGGGTCAAAGAGACCCAGTACTTC.

The chain joins TRBV21-1 to TRBJ1-1; whether TRBD1, the table's D call, matches the DNA was not checked. TRBV21-1 is given as a pseudogene. The CDR3 is 13 residues long. The CDR3 loop reads CASSNSMNTEAFF. For the CDR3, the DNA is TGTGCCAGCAGCAATTCCATGAACACTGAAGCTTTCTTT.

This clone was detected only once. This chain connects TRBV27 to TRBJ1-5; no clear D gene. CDR3 length equals 13 residues. Germline CDR1 reads MNHEY; CDR2 reads SMNVEV (reference sequence). V lost 3 bases and J lost 4, with 7 bases in between. The DNA of the CDR3 is TGTGCCAGCAGTTTCGAATATAATCAGCCCCAGCATTTT. Translating gives CASSFEYNQPQHF.

The chain recombines TRBV28 with TRBJ1-2; 7 nucleotides agree with TRBD1. After removal of 3 bases from V and 6 bases from J, the junction contained 10 bases not matched to a gene. Germline V gives CDR1 MDHEN, CDR2 SYDVKM. The CDR3 is made up of 15 amino acids. The CDR3 protein is CASSLRFNTGDGYTF. DNA for the CDR3: TGTGCCAGCAGTTTGCGCTTTAATACAGGGGATGGCTACACCTTC.

V gene TRBV4-1 combines with J gene TRBJ2-1; 8 bases line up with TRBD2. This CDR3 comprises 16 residues. J lost 7 bases, V lost 3 bases, and 11 bases had no gene match. Germline V gene lookup returns CDR1 MGHRA and CDR2 YSYEKL. The chain's CDR3 is CASSHPSGRVTNEQFF. The CDR3 DNA sequence: TGCGCCAGCAGCCACCCTAGCGGGCGCGTAACGAATGAGCAGTTCTTC.

With regard to this clone: One junction end does not reproduce the germline sequence, and a read error may be involved. The chain employs TRBV28 and TRBJ2-7, with 7 positions matching TRBD1. Germline V gene lookup returns CDR1 MDHEN and CDR2 SYDVKM. The CDR3 sequence is 14 residues long. CDR3 region: CASSPRTGSSEQYF. In nucleotides, the CDR3 is TGTGCCAGCAGTCCCCGGACAGGCTCCTCCGAGCAGTACTTC.

The rearrangement uses TRBV10-3 and TRBJ1-6; D gene ambiguous. Germline V lookup: CDR1 ENHRY, CDR2 SYGVKD. The germline V and J ends were trimmed by 2 bases and 6 bases, with 8 bases remaining between them. This CDR3 has 14 residues. The CDR3: CAISEGGSNSPLHF. CDR3 DNA: TGTGCCATCAGTGAGGGAGGGTCTAATTCACCCCTCCACTTT.

The chain employs TRBV28 and TRBJ2-7; TRBD2 might be the D (5 bases). Germline V gene data show CDR1 as MDHEN and CDR2 as SYDVKM. Trimming took 10 bases from V and 0 from J, leaving 19 bases between them. The CDR3 length is 15 residues. CDR3 loop: CANGIRVGSSYEQYF. The CDR3 coding sequence is TGTGCCAACGGAATTAGGGTGGGGAGCTCCTACGAGCAGTACTTC.

This chain joins TRBV7-9 and TRBJ1-4; D is uncertain. V lost 6 bases and J 6 bases, leaving 14 bases between the germline ends. The CDR3 has 14 amino acids. CDR1 is SEHNR, CDR2 FQNEAQ, per germline (reference sequence). The CDR3 sequence is CASSRTDGDEKLFF. The CDR3 coding sequence is TGTGCCAGCAGTCGTACGGATGGAGATGAAAAACTGTTTTTT.

The chain combines TRBV9 with TRBJ2-2; TRBD1 agrees at 8 bases. V lost 1 base, J lost 4 bases, and 9 bases stayed unmatched. The CDR3 is 17 amino acids. The V gene's germline CDR1 is SGDLS and CDR2 YYNGEE. The DNA of the CDR3 is TGTGCCAGCAGCGTACTCGTGACAGGGGTGGGCACCGGGGAGCTGTTTTTT. It translates to CASSVLVTGVGTGELFF.

The chain uses TRBV9 and TRBJ2-2, with TRBD1 as a possible D gene (6 bases). CDR3 length: 14 residues. CDR1 and CDR2 (germline): SGDLS, YYNGEE. V lost 5 bases and J lost 4, with 12 bases in between. The CDR3 sequence is CASSSGAVTGELFF. In nucleotides, the CDR3 is TGTGCCAGCAGTTCAGGGGCGGTCACCGGGGAGCTGTTTTTT. Based on the CDR3 plus reference TRBV9 and TRBJ2-2, the full variable domain is DSGVTQTPKHLITATGQRVTLRCSPRSGDLSVYWYQQSLDQGLQFLIQYYNGEERAKGNILERFSAQQFPDLHSELNLSSLELGDSALYFCASSSGAVTGELFFGEGSRLTVL.

V usage is TRBV28 and J usage is TRBJ2-7; no clear D gene. CDR3 size: 14 residues. Germline CDR1 reads MDHEN; CDR2 reads SYDVKM. V was shortened by 2 bases and J by 1 base, with 9 bases between the two germline ends. The CDR3 DNA reads TGTGCCAGCAGTTTAGACCCAGGATCCTACGAGCAGTACTTC. Its protein is CASSLDPGSYEQYF.

The chain employs TRBV6-4 and TRBJ2-3, with 9 positions matching TRBD2. CDR3 length: 15 amino acids. Germline V gives CDR1 MRHNA, CDR2 SNTAGT. The ends lost 6 bases at V and 4 bases at J; junction bases unmatched: 8. For the CDR3, the DNA is TGTGCCAGCAGACGAGAGGCGGGAGGGTCAGATACGCAGTATTTT. It translates to CASRREAGGSDTQYF.

The gene calls are TRBV19 and TRBJ1-1; D is undetermined. The CDR3 runs to 13 residues. From germline, CDR1 is LNHDA and CDR2 SQIVND (reference sequence). V shed 1 base and J shed 8 bases, with 11 bases lying between them. CDR3 sequence: CASSIAEQREAFF. As DNA, the CDR3 is TGTGCCAGTAGTATAGCGGAACAGAGAGAAGCTTTCTTT. The complete variable domain, with remaining parts taken from reference TRBV19 and TRBJ1-1, reads DGGITQSPKYLFRKEGQNVTLSCEQNLNHDAMYWYRQDPGQGLRLIYYSQIVNDFQKGDIAEGYSVSREKKESFPLTVTSAQKNPTAFYLCASSIAEQREAFFGQGTRLTVV.

In this sample, this clone turned up once. The chain has TRBV27 and TRBJ2-1; D tentatively reads TRBD1 or TRBD2 (5 bases each). Between the trimmed V and J ends, which lost 5 bases and 7 bases, there was a span of 9 bases. The CDR3 runs to 12 residues. The germline gives CDR1 MNHEY, CDR2 SMNVEV (reference sequence). DNA for the CDR3: TGTGCCAGCAGTGGGACCGGGAATGAGCAGTTCTTC. Protein sequence: CASSGTGNEQFF.

The chain couples TRBV18 to TRBJ2-3, with 8 nucleotides matching TRBD2. The CDR3 has 18 residues. Looked up from germline, CDR1 is KGHSH and CDR2 is LQKENI. V lost 4 bases and J lost 1; bases outside the gene matches: 13. The CDR3 is CASSRLLIAGPRTDTQYF. In DNA, the CDR3 is TGTGCCAGCTCACGGTTACTCATAGCGGGACCGCGCACAGATACGCAGTATTTT.

The table lists this clone with a count of one. The chain uses TRBV10-3 and TRBJ2-3; D unresolved. V was pared by 0 bases and J by 6 bases, with 13 bases between. The CDR3 consists of 15 residues. Germline V CDR1 and CDR2: ENHRY, SYGVKD. The CDR3 nucleotides are TGTGCCATCAGTGAGTCGATGGGGTCCACGGATACGCAGTATTTT. Amino acids: CAISESMGSTDTQYF.

The rearrangement joins TRBV9 to TRBJ2-1; D might be TRBD2 (5 bases). The germline gives CDR1 SGDLS, CDR2 YYNGEE. Trimming left V 0 bases short and J 4 bases short, with 8 bases between. The CDR3 totals 14 residues. This CDR3 is CASSVASGYNEQFF. CDR3 sequence (DNA): TGTGCCAGCAGCGTAGCTTCGGGATACAATGAGCAGTTCTTC.

The chain links TRBV19 to TRBJ2-7, with 9 positions matching TRBD1. This CDR3 region has 15 residues. After removal of 3 bases from V and 2 bases from J, the junction contained 5 bases not matched to a gene. CDR1 is LNHDA, CDR2 SQIVND, per germline (reference sequence). CDR3 DNA sequence: TGTGCCAGTAGTATGGAGGGACAGGGCACCTACGAGCAGTACTTC. It specifies CASSMEGQGTYEQYF.

The V and J genes are TRBV2 and TRBJ2-7, with 13 bases aligning to TRBD2. The CDR3 runs 14 residues. Germline CDR1 and CDR2: SNHLY and FYNNEI. V trimming: 6 bases; J trimming: 5 bases; junction bases outside the gene matches: 4. The CDR3 DNA reads as TGTGCCAGCAGGGGGACTAGCGGGACCCACGAGCAGTACTTC. It yields the protein CASRGTSGTHEQYF.

J is TRBJ1-4 and V is TRBV27; 7 bases are a match to TRBD1. This CDR3 spans 15 amino acids. Trimming cost V 5 bases and J 7 bases; bases outside gene matches: 10. The germline CDR1 and CDR2 sequences are MNHEY and SMNVEV (reference sequence). The DNA of the CDR3 is TGTGCCAGCAGTACGACAGGGTTGGTAGGTGAAAAACTGTTTTTT. Translated, it gives CASSTTGLVGEKLFF.